A selection of T cell receptor beta chains follows, all from one sample in a study of blood T cell repertoires in COVID-19. Generated by immunoSEQ multiplex PCR, the TCRdb table keeps only in-frame clones and is missing some. The sample holds around 280,000 clones, approximately 84% seen once. Sequenced sample: peripheral blood. These receptors all stem from a woman aged 25 to 39 who had recovered from COVID-19. Each CDR3 is given with its conserved first and last residue. Fields, in order: D gene, V gene, clone size, J gene, CDR3 protein, CDR3 DNA. D genes are given only for firm matches. Only some rows state a clone size, as once, few, many or a class for expanded clones.

D: TRBD1
V: TRBV5-8
size: .
J: TRBJ1-1
CDR3: CASSSGTVTNTEAFF
DNA: TGTGCCAGCAGCTCCGGGACAGTAACGAACACTGAAGCTTTCTTT

D: .
V: TRBV28
size: .
J: TRBJ1-5
CDR3: CASSLFGEQPQHF
DNA: TGTGCCAGCAGTTTATTCGGGGAGCAGCCCCAGCATTTT

D: .
V: TRBV6-5
size: .
J: TRBJ1-1
CDR3: CASSYLAGEGGTEAFF
DNA: TGTGCCAGCAGTTACTTGGCAGGGGAAGGCGGCACTGAAGCTTTCTTT

D: .
V: TRBV3-1/TRBV3-2
size: .
J: TRBJ1-3
CDR3: CASSQEGHGNTIYF
DNA: TGTGCCAGCAGCCAAGAGGGGCACGGAAACACCATATATTTT

D: TRBD2
V: TRBV7-2
size: .
J: TRBJ2-3
CDR3: CASSLRGAADTQYF
DNA: TGTGCCAGCAGCTTGCGGGGGGCGGCAGATACGCAGTATTTT

D: TRBD2
V: TRBV3-1/TRBV3-2
size: .
J: TRBJ2-2
CDR3: CASSQDSGLAGGKNTGELFF
DNA: TGTGCCAGCAGCCAAGATTCAGGACTAGCGGGAGGTAAGAACACCGGGGAGCTGTTTTTT

D: .
V: TRBV4-3
size: few
J: TRBJ1-1
CDR3: CASSQDGLLNTEAFF
DNA: TGCGCCAGCAGCCAAGATGGACTACTAAACACTGAAGCTTTCTTT

D: .
V: TRBV6-5
size: few
J: TRBJ1-1
CDR3: CASSYGGGNTEAFF
DNA: TGTGCCAGCAGTTACGGAGGCGGAAACACTGAAGCTTTCTTT

D: TRBD2
V: TRBV19
size: .
J: TRBJ2-2
CDR3: CASTPTTTSGRAWGTGELFF
DNA: TGTGCCAGTACCCCCACTACGACTAGCGGGAGGGCCTGGGGGACCGGGGAGCTGTTTTTT

D: .
V: TRBV11-2
size: .
J: TRBJ2-1
CDR3: CASSSSNEQFF
DNA: TGTGCCAGCAGCTCGTCTAATGAGCAGTTCTTC

D: .
V: TRBV9
size: once
J: TRBJ1-2
CDR3: CASSFGTSIGGYTF
DNA: TGTGCTAGCAGCTTCGGGACATCTATCGGTGGCTACACCTTC

D: TRBD2
V: TRBV4-1
size: .
J: TRBJ2-1
CDR3: CASSQELAGVNEQFF
DNA: TGCGCCAGCAGCCAAGAATTAGCGGGAGTTAATGAGCAGTTCTTC

D: .
V: TRBV12-2
size: .
J: TRBJ1-5
CDR3: CASRLPAIRGLFNQPQHF
DNA: TGTGCAAGTCGCCTACCAGCCATCAGGGGGCTATTCAATCAGCCCCAGCATTTT

D: .
V: TRBV6-2/TRBV6-3
size: .
J: TRBJ2-5
CDR3: CASGRGETQYF
DNA: TGTGCCAGCGGCCGCGGGGAGACCCAGTACTTC

D: .
V: TRBV7-2
size: .
J: TRBJ1-4
CDR3: CASRPSGEREKLFF
DNA: TGTGCCAGCAGACCCAGCGGGGAAAGAGAAAAACTGTTTTTT

D: TRBD2
V: TRBV5-4
size: few
J: TRBJ2-3
CDR3: CASSFPSGSADTQYF
DNA: TGTGCCAGCAGCTTCCCTAGCGGGAGTGCAGATACGCAGTATTTT

D: TRBD2
V: TRBV7-9
size: .
J: TRBJ2-3
CDR3: CASSLWTSGGTDTQYF
DNA: TGTGCCAGCAGCCTCTGGACTAGCGGGGGTACAGATACGCAGTATTTT

D: .
V: TRBV12-3/TRBV12-4
size: .
J: TRBJ1-1
CDR3: CASSFQRAEAFF
DNA: TGTGCCAGCAGTTTTCAGCGGGCTGAAGCTTTCTTT

D: TRBD1
V: TRBV28
size: .
J: TRBJ1-2
CDR3: CASSSIGQGNLGGYTF
DNA: TGTGCCAGCAGTTCGATAGGACAGGGAAATTTGGGTGGCTACACCTTC

D: .
V: TRBV30
size: .
J: TRBJ1-1
CDR3: CAWSVQKGPEAFF
DNA: TGTGCCTGGAGTGTACAAAAGGGGCCTGAAGCTTTCTTT

D: TRBD1
V: TRBV5-6
size: .
J: TRBJ2-7
CDR3: CASSAIGTGRRYEQYF
DNA: TGTGCCAGCAGCGCGATAGGGACAGGGCGAAGGTACGAGCAGTACTTC

D: TRBD1
V: TRBV9
size: .
J: TRBJ2-3
CDR3: CASSERQGGTDTQYF
DNA: TGTGCCAGCAGCGAAAGACAGGGAGGCACAGATACGCAGTATTTT

D: .
V: TRBV6-5
size: .
J: TRBJ2-1
CDR3: CATQASSYNEQFF
DNA: TGTGCCACTCAGGCCAGCTCCTACAATGAGCAGTTCTTC

D: TRBD1
V: TRBV11-1
size: .
J: TRBJ1-1
CDR3: CASRSGQGLDTEAFF
DNA: TGTGCCAGCAGATCCGGACAGGGGCTGGACACTGAAGCTTTCTTT

D: TRBD1
V: TRBV24-1
size: .
J: TRBJ1-1
CDR3: CATQQGAFTEAFF
DNA: TGTGCCACCCAACAGGGGGCTTTCACTGAAGCTTTCTTT

D: TRBD1
V: TRBV18
size: .
J: TRBJ2-2
CDR3: CASSPSRTGPTGELFF
DNA: TGTGCCAGCTCACCTTCTAGGACAGGGCCCACCGGGGAGCTGTTTTTT

D: TRBD1
V: TRBV5-1
size: .
J: TRBJ2-7
CDR3: CASSLDTGGSYEQYF
DNA: TGCGCCAGCAGCTTGGACACAGGGGGTTCCTACGAGCAGTACTTC

D: .
V: TRBV2
size: once
J: TRBJ2-2
CDR3: CASSGATGRTVGELFF
DNA: TGTGCCAGCAGTGGAGCGACAGGGAGGACGGTCGGGGAGCTGTTTTTT

D: .
V: TRBV6-2/TRBV6-3
size: .
J: TRBJ1-1
CDR3: CASSPQRANTEAFF
DNA: TGTGCCAGCAGCCCCCAGCGGGCGAACACTGAAGCTTTCTTT

D: .
V: TRBV6-4
size: .
J: TRBJ1-1
CDR3: CASRRGGGMNTEAFF
DNA: TGTGCCAGCAGGAGGGGGGGCGGTATGAACACTGAAGCTTTCTTT

D: TRBD1
V: TRBV28
size: .
J: TRBJ1-1
CDR3: CASSERQGARDTEAFF
DNA: TGTGCCAGCAGCGAACGCCAGGGGGCAAGGGACACTGAAGCTTTCTTT

D: TRBD2
V: TRBV27
size: .
J: TRBJ2-7
CDR3: CASSTGLAGGPRYEQYF
DNA: TGTGCCAGCAGCACCGGACTAGCGGGAGGGCCCCGCTACGAGCAGTACTTC

D: .
V: TRBV7-2
size: .
J: TRBJ2-7
CDR3: CASSLGGGPRGQYF
DNA: TGTGCCAGCAGCTTAGGGGGAGGACCACGAGGGCAGTACTTC

D: TRBD2
V: TRBV5-6
size: .
J: TRBJ2-1
CDR3: CASSLTAGAYNEQFF
DNA: TGTGCCAGCAGCTTGACTGCGGGGGCCTACAATGAGCAGTTCTTC

D: .
V: TRBV25-1
size: .
J: TRBJ2-7
CDR3: CASSGVYEQYF
DNA: TGTGCCAGCAGTGGCGTTTACGAGCAGTACTTC

D: .
V: TRBV5-6
size: once
J: TRBJ1-4
CDR3: CASSFGGINEKLFF
DNA: TGTGCCAGCAGCTTCGGAGGTATTAATGAAAAACTGTTTTTT

D: .
V: TRBV5-1
size: .
J: TRBJ1-1
CDR3: CASSPLRVSHNTEAFF
DNA: TGCGCCAGCAGCCCACTACGGGTCTCTCATAACACTGAAGCTTTCTTT

D: .
V: TRBV3-1/TRBV3-2
size: .
J: TRBJ1-6
CDR3: CASSNSPGWDNSPLHF
DNA: TGTGCCAGCAGCAACAGTCCAGGCTGGGATAATTCACCCCTCCACTTT

D: .
V: TRBV3-1/TRBV3-2
size: .
J: TRBJ2-5
CDR3: CASSQRGQETQYF
DNA: TGTGCCAGCAGCCAACGGGGACAAGAGACCCAGTACTTC

D: .
V: TRBV30
size: .
J: TRBJ1-5
CDR3: CAWSVSGGQPQHF
DNA: TGTGCCTGGAGTGTAAGTGGAGGTCAGCCCCAGCATTTT

D: .
V: TRBV30
size: .
J: TRBJ1-2
CDR3: CAWDSYDYGYTF
DNA: TGTGCCTGGGACAGTTACGACTATGGCTACACCTTC

D: .
V: TRBV11-2
size: .
J: TRBJ1-1
CDR3: CASSLPSVRTEAFF
DNA: TGTGCCAGCAGCCTCCCCTCTGTTCGCACTGAAGCTTTCTTT